The 11 T cell receptor beta chains given below trace back to one sample, sequenced in a study of T cell clusters in autoimmune cytopenias (dated by TCRdb to about 2019). For each sample, TRB amplification used about 0.25 ug of peripheral blood genomic DNA, equal to some 35,000 genome equivalents. Sequencer: Illumina MiSeq. TRB rearrangements were amplified by multiplex PCR following a touch-down protocol, with the TRB-A and TRB-B primer pools mixed in one tube. TCRdb reanalyzed the reads, keeping one entry per CDR3 protein sequence and omitting DNA. This sample's table contains 6,800 or so distinct CDR3 sequences. In total, the top ten clones hold more than 9.5% of the sample. The sample was also linked to a second study, of T cell repertoires in aging, cancer and after chemotherapy.

Material for sequencing was peripheral blood. The receptors here all came from a human donor in good health.

The chain has TRBV5-1 and TRBJ1-1. The V gene's germline CDR1 is SGHRS and CDR2 YFSETQ. The CDR3 sequence is 16 residues long. CDR3 loop: CASSLESLARDTEAFF.

This clonotype is identified as medium-sized (0.01 to 0.1%) from frequency. The V gene is TRBV5-5, the J gene TRBJ2-5; TCRdb returns TRBD2, unconfirmable since there is no DNA. The CDR3 has 17 residues. Germline CDR1 and CDR2: SGHKS and YYEKEE (reference sequence). CDR3 sequence: CASSHPGLAGGLETQYF.

The rearrangement links TRBV5-4 to TRBJ1-2. There are 14 residues in the CDR3. Germline-derived CDR1 and CDR2 are SGHNT and YYREEE (reference sequence). CDR3 region: CASSLPRVSYGYTF.

The CDR3 sequence is CASSLAFSGGQETQYF. This chain connects TRBV7-2 to TRBJ2-5; lacking DNA, the TRBD2 call made by TCRdb goes unchecked. This CDR3 has 16 amino acids. Looked up from germline, CDR1 is SGHTA and CDR2 is FQGNSA.

The V call is TRBV6-4, the J call TRBJ1-1; TCRdb proposes TRBD1, but this gene call is untestable without DNA. CDR1 and CDR2 from the germline V gene are MRHNA and SNTAGT. The CDR3 is 13 residues long. The CDR3 spells CASSYDRTSEAFF.

This chain connects TRBV20-1 to TRBJ2-1; absent DNA, TCRdb's TRBD2 call cannot be checked. The CDR3 totals 18 residues. CDR1 is DFQATT and CDR2 is SNEGSKA in the germline V gene (reference sequence). The CDR3 sequence: CSATGASGGPDSYNEQFF.

The chain is built from TRBV27 and TRBJ2-1; TCRdb's D call, TRBD1, is unchecked because there is no DNA. Germline assignment: CDR1 MNHEY and CDR2 SMNVEV (reference sequence). The CDR3 spans 15 residues. The chain's CDR3 is CASVPRTGGVNEQFF.

The chain couples TRBV6-1 to TRBJ2-4; TCRdb returns TRBD1, unconfirmable since there is no DNA. The CDR3 loop spans 17 amino acids. The germline gives CDR1 MNHNS, CDR2 SASEGT. The CDR3 loop reads CASILAGTGGSKNIQYF.

By frequency, this clonotype is medium-sized. The chain employs TRBV5-1 and TRBJ2-5; lacking DNA, the TRBD2 call made by TCRdb goes unchecked. Germline V gene data show CDR1 as SGHRS and CDR2 as YFSETQ. The CDR3 is 14 residues long. Here the CDR3 reads CASSLMGEQETQYF. Filled out from reference TRBV5-1 and TRBJ2-5, the complete variable domain reads KAGVTQTPRYLIKTRGQQVTLSCSPISGHRSVSWYQQTPGQGLQFLFEYFSETQRNKGNFPGRFSGRQFSNSRSEMNVSTLELGDSALYLCASSLMGEQETQYFGPGTRLLVL.

The gene calls are TRBV5-6 and TRBJ1-3; TCRdb selects TRBD1, and the lack of DNA leaves this call unchecked. CDR3 length equals 14 residues. Germline V gene lookup returns CDR1 SGHDT and CDR2 YYEEEE. CDR3 region: CASSFGQGRNTIYF.

The chain is built from TRBV30 and TRBJ2-7; the D call from TCRdb, TRBD1, cannot be confirmed without DNA. CDR3 length equals 11 residues. The germline CDR1 and CDR2 sequences are GTSNPN and SVGIG (reference sequence). This CDR3 reads CAWSQDSEQYF.